This TCR beta chain was retrieved from a study of cytomegalovirus exposure and HLA in healthy donors. PCR used 60 Vbeta primers and 13 Jbeta primers. Data came from immunoSEQ multiplex PCR; TCRdb stores just in-frame clones and leaves some out. Among tens of thousands of clones listed, about 79% were seen once. At collection, donors were nominally healthy, but unrecorded immune exposures were probable. The junction had 6 bases not matched to a gene; V was cut back by 6 bases and J by 3 bases. Germline V gene lookup returns CDR1 SNHLY and CDR2 FYNNEI. This CDR3 has 15 amino acids. The gene calls are TRBV2 and TRBJ1-4, with 8 bases lining up with TRBD1. The receptor was isolated from a woman younger than 35 in good health and CMV-seronegative. The source material was PBMCs. The CDR3 DNA sequence: TGTGCCAGCAGACCCCAGGGGGCGGCTAATGAAAAACTGTTTTTT. Its protein is CASRPQGAANEKLFF.